A selection of T cell receptor beta chains follows, all from one sample in a study of blood T cell repertoires in COVID-19. Repertoires were generated with immunoSEQ multiplex PCR, while TCRdb's copy carries only in-frame clones and drops some. The profile shows roughly 90,000 clones, roughly 85% of them singletons. What was sequenced was peripheral blood. Source of these receptors: a human donor in a cohort sampled during active COVID-19. CDR3s include the opening cysteine and the closing phenylalanine or tryptophan. Each record gives: D gene, J gene, CDR3 length, V gene, clone size, CDR3 DNA, CDR3 protein. A D gene is named only where the DNA matches it firmly. Size is stated for part of the rows, as once, few or many counts, or as a class when the clone is expanded.

>TRBD2|TRBJ2-3|16|TRBV30|NA
TGTGCCTGGAGTGTACTTAGCGGGGGGGTCACAGATACGCAGTATTTT
CAWSVLSGGVTDTQYF
>NA|TRBJ1-1|14|TRBV2|NA
TGTGCCAGCAGTGTGCCGCCGGCGGGGAGTGAAGCTTTCTTT
CASSVPPAGSEAFF
>NA|TRBJ1-6|16|TRBV15|NA
TGTGCCACCAGCAGAGATGCCGGACAGCTAAATTCACCCCTCCACTTT
CATSRDAGQLNSPLHF
>NA|TRBJ2-1|17|TRBV4-2|NA
TGTGCCAGCAGCCAAGGATTGGGGTTCGGGGGATACAATGAGCAGTTCTTC
CASSQGLGFGGYNEQFF
>NA|TRBJ2-3|14|TRBV7-9|NA
TGTGCCAGCAGCTTTACAGCTAGCACAGATACGCAGTATTTT
CASSFTASTDTQYF
>NA|TRBJ2-7|16|TRBV6-1|few
TGTGCCAGCAGTGGCTTTGTCGGAGGAAGCTCCTACGAGCAGTACTTC
CASSGFVGGSSYEQYF
>NA|TRBJ1-5|15|TRBV28|NA
TGTGCCAGCAATCCGGGACAAAGGGCCAATCAGCCCCAGCATTTT
CASNPGQRANQPQHF
>TRBD2|TRBJ2-5|13|TRBV29-1|NA
TGCAGCACCCAGCGGGGGAGCCAAGAGACCCAGTACTTC
CSTQRGSQETQYF
>TRBD1|TRBJ1-1|14|TRBV28|NA
TGTGCCAGCAGTCCCCCGACAGGGAGTACTGAAGCTTTCTTT
CASSPPTGSTEAFF
>NA|TRBJ1-2|12|TRBV28|NA
TGTGCCAGCAGTTATATTGACTATGGCTACACCTTC
CASSYIDYGYTF
>NA|TRBJ1-2|13|TRBV28|NA
TGTGCCAGCAGTACTCAGGGGACCTATGGCTACACCTTC
CASSTQGTYGYTF
>TRBD1|TRBJ1-1|16|TRBV4-1|NA
TGCGCCAGCAGGCCCGGGACAGGGGTTGCGAACACTGAAGCTTTCTTT
CASRPGTGVANTEAFF
>NA|TRBJ2-7|13|TRBV5-4|NA
TGTGCCAGCAGCTTGGACAGGGACCCCGAGCAGTACTTC
CASSLDRDPEQYF
>TRBD2|TRBJ2-1|16|TRBV6-1|once
TGTGCCAGCAGTGAGCTGACTAGCGGGGGGGCCAATGAGCAGTTCTTC
CASSELTSGGANEQFF
>NA|TRBJ2-7|12|TRBV7-3|NA
TGTGCCAGCAGCCTTTCCGAGGGTGAGCAGTACTTC
CASSLSEGEQYF
>TRBD1|TRBJ1-5|15|TRBV10-3|NA
TGTGCCATCAGTCAACAGGGGATGGGCAATCAGCCCCAGCATTTT
CAISQQGMGNQPQHF
>NA|TRBJ1-6|15|TRBV2|NA
TGTGCCAGCCTGTGGGCCGGGACATTGGGTTCACCCCTCCACTTT
CASLWAGTLGSPLHF
>TRBD1|TRBJ2-7|13|TRBV2|NA
TGTGCCAGCAGGGAGGACAGGGTGTCCGAGCAGTACTTC
CASREDRVSEQYF
>NA|TRBJ1-2|13|TRBV12-3/TRBV12-4|NA
TGTGCCAGCAGTCCACAGGGAGACTATGGCTACACCTTC
CASSPQGDYGYTF
>NA|TRBJ2-1|16|TRBV7-9|NA
TGTGCCAGCAGCTACACAGGTATCAAGTCCTACAATGAGCAGTTCTTC
CASSYTGIKSYNEQFF
>NA|TRBJ1-2|17|TRBV28|few
TGTGCCAGCAGTTCCAGTTGGACAGAAAAGGAGAACTATGGCTACACCTTC
CASSSSWTEKENYGYTF
>TRBD2|TRBJ2-7|15|TRBV7-6|NA
TGTGCCAGCAGCCCCAGCGGGAGTGGCTACTACGAGCAGTACTTC
CASSPSGSGYYEQYF
>NA|TRBJ1-5|16|TRBV4-1|NA
TGCGCCAGCAGCCAAGATACGATGAGCATCAATCAGCCCCAGCATTTT
CASSQDTMSINQPQHF
>NA|TRBJ1-2|14|TRBV7-9|medium-sized
TGTGCCAGCAGCATTGGACAAGAAAACTATGGCTACACCTTC
CASSIGQENYGYTF
>TRBD1|TRBJ2-6|17|TRBV4-1|NA
TGCGCCAGCAGCCTCGGGACAGGGAACTCTGGGGCCAACGTCCTGACTTTC
CASSLGTGNSGANVLTF
>NA|TRBJ1-2|14|TRBV28|few
TGTGCCAGCAGTTCCCGACAGGCCAACTATGGCTACACCTTC
CASSSRQANYGYTF
>NA|TRBJ2-2|16|TRBV3-1/TRBV3-2|NA
TGTGCCAGCAGCCCGCACGGAAAGCCAGGGACCGGGGAGCTGTTTTTT
CASSPHGKPGTGELFF
>TRBD1|TRBJ1-1|15|TRBV3-1/TRBV3-2|once
TGTGCCAGCAGCCCACGGGACAGGTCGAACACTGAAGCTTTCTTT
CASSPRDRSNTEAFF
>NA|TRBJ2-5|14|TRBV2|NA
TGTGCCAGCAGTGTAGGCAGGGGAGGGGAGACCCAGTACTTC
CASSVGRGGETQYF
>TRBD1|TRBJ1-1|15|TRBV5-1|NA
TGCGCCAGCAGAAAGATAGGGGGCGGAATCACTGAAGCTTTCTTT
CASRKIGGGITEAFF
>NA|TRBJ2-7|13|TRBV15|few
TGTGCCACCAGCAGAGACAGGGTCGCCGAGCAGTACTTC
CATSRDRVAEQYF
>TRBD1|TRBJ1-6|15|TRBV4-1|NA
TGCGCCAGCAGCCAAGAAGAGGGGGCTAATTCACCCCTCCACTTT
CASSQEEGANSPLHF
>TRBD2|TRBJ2-1|21|TRBV18|NA
TGTGCCAGCTCACTAGATATCTCGGTTCCTAGCGGGGGTAGCTCCTACAATGAGCAGTTCTTC
CASSLDISVPSGGSSYNEQFF
>TRBD1|TRBJ1-5|14|TRBV30|NA
TGTGCCTGGAGTGGGGCGACAGGGTATCAGCCCCAGCATTTT
CAWSGATGYQPQHF
>TRBD2|TRBJ2-1|20|TRBV4-1|few
TGCGCCAGCAGCCAAGATTTTCGAGGGACTAGCGGGGGGACAAACAATGAGCAGTTCTTC
CASSQDFRGTSGGTNNEQFF
>TRBD1|TRBJ1-4|13|TRBV28|NA
TGTGCCAGCACCCCAGGGGGCGGCGAAAAACTGTTTTTT
CASTPGGGEKLFF
>TRBD2|TRBJ2-5|15|TRBV7-3|NA
TGTGCCAGCAGCATAATAGCGGGAGCGGTAGAGACCCAGTACTTC
CASSIIAGAVETQYF
>TRBD1|TRBJ2-2|16|TRBV5-6|NA
TGTGCCAGCAGCTCGGCTCCGGGACAGGGAGTCGGGGAGCTGTTTTTT
CASSSAPGQGVGELFF
>NA|TRBJ1-5|15|TRBV28|NA
TGTGCCAGCAATCAACAGGGTCGGGTCAATCAGCCCCAGCATTTT
CASNQQGRVNQPQHF
>NA|TRBJ1-1|13|TRBV12-3/TRBV12-4|once
TGTGCCAGCAGCATAGGGAGGAACACTGAAGCTTTCTTT
CASSIGRNTEAFF
>TRBD2|TRBJ2-1|15|TRBV4-2|NA
TGTGCCAGCAGCCCCGCGGGGGGGTCCTACAATGAGCAGTTCTTC
CASSPAGGSYNEQFF
>TRBD1|TRBJ1-4|16|TRBV28|NA
TGTGCCAGCAGCCCCGCCGGGACAGCTCGAAATGAAAAACTGTTTTTT
CASSPAGTARNEKLFF
>TRBD1|TRBJ1-6|15|TRBV27|few
TGTGCCAGCAGTACCCGGACAGGGGGGGGCTCACCCCTCCACTTT
CASSTRTGGGSPLHF
>NA|TRBJ2-5|13|TRBV7-3|NA
TGTGCCAGCAGCCCTACGGCAGCGGAGACCCAGTACTTC
CASSPTAAETQYF
>TRBD2|TRBJ2-2|15|TRBV2|once
TGTGCCAGCAGCGCCGGGACTAGCGGGATCCGGGAGCTGTTTTTT
CASSAGTSGIRELFF
>NA|TRBJ2-4|16|TRBV5-6|NA
TGTGCCAGCAGCTTGGGAGGGCTCCTTGCCAAAAACATTCAGTACTTC
CASSLGGLLAKNIQYF
>NA|TRBJ1-4|13|TRBV28|NA
TGTGCCAGCAGGGGGGGGGCATTTGAAAAACTGTTTTTT
CASRGGAFEKLFF